The clone carrying this TCR beta chain has only one observation. Its cognate antigen is unknown. One end of the junction varies from germline; a read error may be responsible. A second PCR of roughly 7 to 11 cycles used a sample-barcoded 5' primer and a J-beta primer mix. MiXCR, run by TCRdb on the 5' RACE reads, gives a single entry per CDR3 protein. The sample lists about 730,000 distinct CDR3 sequences; 35% to 45% were seen once. These data belong to a study of blood T cells in healthy people across ages. General study points: Per million T cells, TCR beta diversity dropped about linearly as age rose. Naive and antigen-experienced cells could not be conclusively compared, given unsorted PBMCs.

Germline-derived CDR1 and CDR2 are SGHRS and YFSETQ. CDR3 length: 15 residues. No fewer than 6 million PBMCs went into each sample. Per individual sample, total RNA of at least 5 micrograms was extracted. The source material was blood. This TCR was sampled from a woman aged 55-69 years in good health. This chain joins TRBV5-1 and TRBJ2-6; tentatively, D is TRBD1 or TRBD2 (6 bases each). The CDR3 DNA reads as TGCGCCAGCAGCCTCACAGGGACTGGGGCCAACGCCCTGACTTTC. It translates to CASSLTGTGANALTF.